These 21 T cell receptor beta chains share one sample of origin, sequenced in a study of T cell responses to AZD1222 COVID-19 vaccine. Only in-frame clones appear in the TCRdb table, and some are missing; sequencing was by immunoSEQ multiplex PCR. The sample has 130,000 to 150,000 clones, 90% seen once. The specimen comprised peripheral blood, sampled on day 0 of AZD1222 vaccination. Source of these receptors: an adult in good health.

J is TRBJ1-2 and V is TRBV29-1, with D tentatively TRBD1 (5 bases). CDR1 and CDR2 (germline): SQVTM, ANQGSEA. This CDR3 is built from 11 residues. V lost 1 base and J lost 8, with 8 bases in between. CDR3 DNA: TGCAGCGTTGAAGTTAGACAGGGCTACACCTTC. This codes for CSVEVRQGYTF.

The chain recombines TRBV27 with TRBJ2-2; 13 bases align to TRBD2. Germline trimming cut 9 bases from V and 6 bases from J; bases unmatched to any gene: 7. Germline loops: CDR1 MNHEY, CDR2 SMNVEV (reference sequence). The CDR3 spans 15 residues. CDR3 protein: CASRRTSGSSGELFF. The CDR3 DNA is TGTGCCAGTAGGCGGACTAGCGGGAGTTCCGGGGAGCTGTTTTTT.

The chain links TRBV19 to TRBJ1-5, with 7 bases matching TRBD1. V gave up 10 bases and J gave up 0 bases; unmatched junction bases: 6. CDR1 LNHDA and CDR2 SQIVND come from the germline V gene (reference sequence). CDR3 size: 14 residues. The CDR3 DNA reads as TGTGCCACCCGACAGGGTTATAGCAATCAGCCCCAGCATTTT. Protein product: CATRQGYSNQPQHF.

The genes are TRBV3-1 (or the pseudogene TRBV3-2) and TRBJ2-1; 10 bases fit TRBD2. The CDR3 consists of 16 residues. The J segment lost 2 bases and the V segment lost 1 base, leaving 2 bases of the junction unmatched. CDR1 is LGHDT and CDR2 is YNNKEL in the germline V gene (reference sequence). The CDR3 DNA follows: TGTGCCAGCAGCCAAGGAGCGGGAGGGCCCTACAATGAGCAGTTCTTC. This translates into CASSQGAGGPYNEQFF.

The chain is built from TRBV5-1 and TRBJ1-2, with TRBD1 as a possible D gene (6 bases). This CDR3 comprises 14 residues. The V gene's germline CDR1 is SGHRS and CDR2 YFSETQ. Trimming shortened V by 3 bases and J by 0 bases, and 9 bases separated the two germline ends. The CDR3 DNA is TGCGCCAGCAGCTGGACAGATTCTAACTATGGCTACACCTTC. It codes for CASSWTDSNYGYTF.

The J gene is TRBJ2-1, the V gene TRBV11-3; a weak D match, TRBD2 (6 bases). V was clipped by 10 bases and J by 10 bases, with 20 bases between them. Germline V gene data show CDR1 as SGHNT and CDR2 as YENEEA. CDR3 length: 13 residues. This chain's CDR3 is CATRSGTQEEQFF. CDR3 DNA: TGTGCCACAAGATCCGGGACTCAAGAAGAGCAGTTCTTC.

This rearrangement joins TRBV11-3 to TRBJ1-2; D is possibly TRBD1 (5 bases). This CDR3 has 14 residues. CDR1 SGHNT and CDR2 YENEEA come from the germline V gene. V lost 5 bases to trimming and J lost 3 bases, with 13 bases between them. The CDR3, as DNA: TGTGCCAGCAGCGGGCCCTGGGACGACTATGGCTACACCTTC. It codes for CASSGPWDDYGYTF.

The CDR3 loop is CASSSGLAGYEQYF. The DNA of the CDR3 is TGTGCCAGCAGCTCAGGACTAGCCGGCTACGAGCAGTACTTC. The genes are TRBV11-2 and TRBJ2-7; 8 bases line up with TRBD2. V trimming: 4 bases; J trimming: 3 bases; junction bases outside the gene matches: 5. The CDR3 has 14 amino acids. Per germline, CDR1 SGHAT and CDR2 FQNNGV.

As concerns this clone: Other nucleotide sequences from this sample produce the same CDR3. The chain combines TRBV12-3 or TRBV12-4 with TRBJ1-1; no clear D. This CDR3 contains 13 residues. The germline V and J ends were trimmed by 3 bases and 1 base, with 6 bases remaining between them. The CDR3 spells CASSFYENTEAFF. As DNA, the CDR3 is TGTGCCAGCAGTTTTTACGAGAACACTGAAGCTTTCTTT.

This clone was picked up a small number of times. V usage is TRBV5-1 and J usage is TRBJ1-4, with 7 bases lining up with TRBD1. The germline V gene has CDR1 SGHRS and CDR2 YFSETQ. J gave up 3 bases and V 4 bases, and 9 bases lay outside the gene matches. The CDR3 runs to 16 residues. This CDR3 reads CASSPGSGGSNEKLFF. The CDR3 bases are TGCGCCAGCAGCCCGGGGTCAGGGGGTTCTAATGAAAAACTGTTTTTT.

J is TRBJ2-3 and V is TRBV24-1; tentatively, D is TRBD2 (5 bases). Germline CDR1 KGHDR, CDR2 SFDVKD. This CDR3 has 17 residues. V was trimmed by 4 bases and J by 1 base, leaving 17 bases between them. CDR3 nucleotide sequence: TGTGCCACCAGTGACTCCCGGACTGCCTTTGGCACAGATACGCAGTATTTT. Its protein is CATSDSRTAFGTDTQYF.

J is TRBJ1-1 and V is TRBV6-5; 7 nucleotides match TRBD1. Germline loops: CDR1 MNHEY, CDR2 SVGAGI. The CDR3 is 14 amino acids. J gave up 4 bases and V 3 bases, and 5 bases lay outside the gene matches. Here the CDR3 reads CASSYDREGTEAFF. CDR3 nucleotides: TGTGCCAGCAGTTATGACAGGGAGGGCACTGAAGCTTTCTTT.

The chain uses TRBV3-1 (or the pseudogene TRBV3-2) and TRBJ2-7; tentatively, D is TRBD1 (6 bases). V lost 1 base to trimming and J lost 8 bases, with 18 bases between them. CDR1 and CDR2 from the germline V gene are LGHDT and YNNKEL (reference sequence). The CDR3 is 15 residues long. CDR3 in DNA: TGTGCCAGCAGCCAAGTTCCCCGGCAGGGGTCCCAGCAGTACTTC. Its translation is CASSQVPRQGSQQYF.

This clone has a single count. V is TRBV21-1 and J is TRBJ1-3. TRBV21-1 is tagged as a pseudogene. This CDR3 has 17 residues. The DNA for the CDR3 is TGTGCCAGCAGCCCCAAGTTGGGGGGCGCGGCTGGAAACACCATATATTTT. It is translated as CASSPKLGGAAGNTIYF.

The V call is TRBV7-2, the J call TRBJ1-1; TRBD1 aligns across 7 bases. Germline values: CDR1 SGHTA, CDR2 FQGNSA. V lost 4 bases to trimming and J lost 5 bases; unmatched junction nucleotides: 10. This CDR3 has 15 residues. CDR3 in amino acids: CASSSIGTAETEAFF. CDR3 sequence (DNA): TGTGCCAGCAGCTCCATCGGGACAGCGGAAACTGAAGCTTTCTTT.

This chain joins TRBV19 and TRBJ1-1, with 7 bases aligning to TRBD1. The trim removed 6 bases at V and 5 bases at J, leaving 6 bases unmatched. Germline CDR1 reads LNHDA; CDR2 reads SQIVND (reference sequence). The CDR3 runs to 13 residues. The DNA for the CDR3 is TGTGCCAGTAGATGGACAGGCGGTACTGAAGCTTTCTTT. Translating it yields CASRWTGGTEAFF. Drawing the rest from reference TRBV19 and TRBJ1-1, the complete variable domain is DGGITQSPKYLFRKEGQNVTLSCEQNLNHDAMYWYRQDPGQGLRLIYYSQIVNDFQKGDIAEGYSVSREKKESFPLTVTSAQKNPTAFYLCASRWTGGTEAFFGQGTRLTVV.

CDR3 amino acids: CASSPQGRGNEQFF. The CDR3 nucleotides are TGTGCCAGCAGCCCACAGGGGCGAGGTAATGAGCAGTTCTTC. The V and J genes are TRBV7-2 and TRBJ2-1; 7 bases fit TRBD1. V dropped 5 bases and J dropped 7; count of bases not matched to a gene: 8. The germline V gene encodes CDR1 SGHTA and CDR2 FQGNSA. This CDR3 has 14 residues.

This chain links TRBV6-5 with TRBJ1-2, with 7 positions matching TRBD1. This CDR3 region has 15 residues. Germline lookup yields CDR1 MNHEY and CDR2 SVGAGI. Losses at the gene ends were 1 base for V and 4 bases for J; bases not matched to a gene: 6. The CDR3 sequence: CASSYLQGSIYGYTF. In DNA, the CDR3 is TGTGCCAGCAGTTACTTACAGGGGTCTATCTATGGCTACACCTTC.

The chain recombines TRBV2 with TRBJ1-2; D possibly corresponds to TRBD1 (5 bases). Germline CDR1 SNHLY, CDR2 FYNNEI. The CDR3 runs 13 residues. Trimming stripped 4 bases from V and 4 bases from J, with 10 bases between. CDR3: CASSAGGPYGYTF. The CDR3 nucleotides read TGTGCCAGCAGTGCGGGGGGTCCCTATGGCTACACCTTC.

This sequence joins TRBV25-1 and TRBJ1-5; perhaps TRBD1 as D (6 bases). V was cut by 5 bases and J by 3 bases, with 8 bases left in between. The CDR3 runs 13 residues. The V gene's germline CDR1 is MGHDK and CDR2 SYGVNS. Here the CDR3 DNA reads TGTGCCAGCAGTCGGGACAACAATCAGCCCCAGCATTTT. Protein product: CASSRDNNQPQHF.

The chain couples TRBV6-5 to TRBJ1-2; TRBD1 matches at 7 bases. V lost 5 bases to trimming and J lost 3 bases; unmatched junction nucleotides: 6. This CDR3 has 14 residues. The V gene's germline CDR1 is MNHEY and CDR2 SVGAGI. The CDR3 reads CASSRGTEDYGYTF. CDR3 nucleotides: TGTGCCAGCAGTAGAGGGACAGAGGACTATGGCTACACCTTC.